This TCR beta chain was observed in a study of PD-1 blockade in classical Hodgkin lymphoma. Study-wide findings and caveats: In newly diagnosed patients, baseline TCR diversity was reportedly below that of healthy donors.

In germline, CDR1 is MNHNY, CDR2 SVGAGI (reference sequence). Trimming took 2 bases from V and 6 from J; bases not matched to a gene: 7. The CDR3 is 16 amino acids. A remark on this clone: Antigen specificity is unknown.

Data came from immunoSEQ multiplex PCR; TCRdb stores just in-frame clones and leaves some out. Of roughly 60,000 clones detected, 91% appear once; the ten largest clones hold approximately 10%. This sample's time point: cycle 4 day 1 (C4D1), after 5 to 7 weeks of nivolumab. Each patient's relapse followed autologous stem cell transplantation, and brentuximab vedotin exposure varied. The patients, who had relapsed/refractory classical Hodgkin lymphoma, achieved best responses of complete response, partial response or progressive disease. The material was peripheral blood mononuclear cells (PBMCs), obtained before the fourth cycle of nivolumab. V and J are TRBV6-6 and TRBJ2-2; 9 bases are a match to TRBD2. The TCR sequence derives from a human donor with classical Hodgkin lymphoma. The CDR3 coding sequence is TGTGCCAGCAGTTACGCGGGGGGGCGATTGGCCGGGGAGCTGTTTTTT. Translation: CASSYAGGRLAGELFF.